This is a list of T cell receptor beta chains from one sample in a study of control samples from healthy donors and cancer patients. Measured with immunoSEQ multiplex PCR; TCRdb has only the in-frame clones, and not every one. The sample holds 150,000 to 200,000 clones; around 87% are singletons and the top ten take about 1.4%. Source material: blood. Every receptor here comes from a woman between 50 and 59 years old in good health. Each CDR3 is given with its conserved first and last residue. Each record gives: J gene, clone size, V gene, D gene, CDR3 protein, CDR3 DNA. The D gene is left open where the match is weak. A row's size may be missing; if present it is once, few, many or a size class.

TRBJ1-1 | - | TRBV28 | - | CASGSGVIDAFF | TGTGCCAGCGGGTCAGGGGTAATCGATGCTTTCTTT
TRBJ2-7 | - | TRBV5-8 | - | CASRTSDNSYEQYF | TGTGCCAGCCGGACCTCGGACAACTCCTACGAGCAGTACTTC
TRBJ1-1 | - | TRBV29-1 | - | CSVVDLNTEAFF | TGCAGCGTCGTTGACCTGAACACTGAAGCTTTCTTT
TRBJ2-7 | once | TRBV20-1 | - | CSASYSYEQYF | TGCAGTGCTAGTTACAGCTACGAGCAGTACTTC
TRBJ1-3 | - | TRBV19 | - | CASSIGGAGGNTIYF | TGTGCCAGTAGTATTGGGGGGGCTGGAGGAAACACCATATATTTT
TRBJ1-6 | - | TRBV5-5 | TRBD1 | CASSKGTGNSPLHF | TGTGCCAGCAGTAAGGGGACAGGGAATTCACCCCTCCACTTT
TRBJ1-3 | - | TRBV6-1 | - | CASSEFGGSVGSGNTIYF | TGTGCCAGCAGTGAATTCGGAGGTTCCGTCGGTTCTGGAAACACCATATATTTT
TRBJ2-6 | - | TRBV5-1 | - | CASSLGHSGANVLTF | TGCGCCAGCAGCTTGGGACACTCTGGGGCCAACGTCCTGACTTTC
TRBJ2-7 | - | TRBV27 | - | CASSLSGGWTYEQYF | TGTGCCAGCAGTTTATCGGGGGGCTGGACCTACGAGCAGTACTTC
TRBJ1-1 | - | TRBV28 | - | CASSPVKIEAFF | TGTGCCAGCAGCCCGGTTAAGATTGAAGCTTTCTTT
TRBJ2-2 | once | TRBV7-3 | - | CASSSQRDTGELFF | TGTGCCAGCAGCTCCCAACGGGACACCGGGGAGCTGTTTTTT
TRBJ2-7 | - | TRBV21-1 | - | CATTMRRDGYYEQYF | TGTGCCACGACCATGCGACGGGACGGGTACTACGAGCAGTACTTC
TRBJ2-6 | - | TRBV6-2/TRBV6-3 | - | CASSYEGSGANVLTF | TGTGCCAGCAGTTACGAGGGGTCCGGGGCCAACGTCCTGACTTTC
TRBJ1-3 | - | TRBV28 | - | CASSSPTTGNTIYF | TGTGCCAGCAGTTCCCCCACGACAGGAAACACCATATATTTT
TRBJ1-2 | - | TRBV19 | - | CASSTGGGNYGYTF | TGTGCCAGCTCCACCGGGGGAGGGAACTATGGCTACACCTTC
TRBJ1-3 | - | TRBV28 | - | CASSQTDSGNTIYF | TGTGCCAGCAGTCAGACAGACTCTGGAAACACCATATATTTT
TRBJ2-6 | - | TRBV6-5 | - | CASRVPGANVLTF | TGTGCCAGCAGGGTACCTGGGGCCAACGTCCTGACTTTC
TRBJ1-6 | few | TRBV9 | TRBD1 | CASSPGDSYNSPLHF | TGTGCCAGCAGCCCGGGGGACAGCTATAATTCACCCCTCCACTTT
TRBJ2-2 | once | TRBV10-3 | TRBD2 | CAISLTSAGELFF | TGTGCCATCAGTTTAACTAGCGCCGGGGAGCTGTTTTTT
TRBJ1-2 | - | TRBV7-3 | TRBD1 | CASSVVPGQGSNGYTF | TGTGCCAGCAGCGTTGTACCGGGACAGGGATCGAATGGCTACACCTTC
TRBJ2-3 | - | TRBV7-3 | - | CASSSRGHTDTQYF | TGTGCCAGCAGCTCTCGGGGCCACACAGATACGCAGTATTTT
TRBJ1-1 | - | TRBV11-2 | - | CASSFRYEAFF | TGTGCCAGCAGCTTCCGATATGAAGCTTTCTTT
TRBJ2-5 | - | TRBV7-2 | - | CASSFRPGASGTQYF | TGTGCCAGCAGCTTTCGGCCGGGGGCCTCGGGGACCCAGTACTTC
TRBJ1-1 | - | TRBV18 | - | CASSRLGGQNTEAFF | TGTGCCAGCTCACGCCTGGGGGGACAGAACACTGAAGCTTTCTTT
TRBJ2-7 | - | TRBV19 | - | CASSMGHTSYEQYF | TGTGCCAGTAGTATGGGACATACCTCCTACGAGCAGTACTTC
TRBJ1-1 | - | TRBV10-3 | - | CAISGQTGLNTEAFF | TGTGCCATCAGTGGACAGACAGGACTGAACACTGAAGCTTTCTTT
TRBJ2-7 | - | TRBV6-2/TRBV6-3 | TRBD2 | CASSSTRLAGAVGYYEQYF | TGTGCCAGCAGTTCCACCCGGCTAGCGGGGGCCGTCGGGTACTACGAGCAGTACTTC
TRBJ1-2 | - | TRBV24-1 | - | CATSDIRGWGYTF | TGTGCCACCAGTGATATCAGGGGATGGGGCTACACCTTC